Included here is one T cell receptor (beta chain) sequence, with context. These data belong to a study of blood T cell repertoires in COVID-19. Across the whole study: The samples span acute and convalescent COVID-19 from the United States, Italy and Spain. From T cells, B-cell-depleted T cells, or PBMCs came the material, which was cDNA or gDNA.

As processed by the authors: How many nucleated cells were present was estimated from reference gene primer amplification. Measured with immunoSEQ multiplex PCR; TCRdb has only the in-frame clones, and not every one. Clone size and V and J calls were adopted from that table, with D and trimming inferred from the DNA. The table has over 200,000 clones, around four fifths seen once. This TCR was sampled from an elderly woman with active or convalescent COVID-19. Source material: peripheral blood.

CDR3 loop: CASGPPAGYNSPLHF. The CDR3 DNA reads as TGTGCCAGCGGGCCCCCGGCGGGCTATAATTCACCCCTCCACTTT. This chain uses TRBV5-4 with TRBJ1-6; D is uncertain. The V end was cut by 7 bases, the J end by 3 bases, with 14 bases between. In germline, CDR1 is SGHNT, CDR2 YYREEE (reference sequence). This CDR3 has 15 amino acids.